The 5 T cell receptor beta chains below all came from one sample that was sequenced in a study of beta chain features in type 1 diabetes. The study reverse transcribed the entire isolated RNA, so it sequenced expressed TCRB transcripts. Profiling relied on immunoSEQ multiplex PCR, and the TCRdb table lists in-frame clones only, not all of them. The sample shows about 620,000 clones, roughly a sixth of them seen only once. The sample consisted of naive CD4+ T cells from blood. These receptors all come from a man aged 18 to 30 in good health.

CDR3 sequence: CASTPATVNTGELFF. The CDR3, as DNA: TGTGCCAGCACCCCCGCGACAGTGAACACCGGGGAGCTGTTTTTT. This chain joins TRBV27 and TRBJ2-2; D might be TRBD1 (5 bases). The germline gives CDR1 MNHEY, CDR2 SMNVEV (reference sequence). The V end lost 7 bases, the J end lost 1 base, and 13 bases lay between the germline ends. The CDR3 has 15 amino acids.

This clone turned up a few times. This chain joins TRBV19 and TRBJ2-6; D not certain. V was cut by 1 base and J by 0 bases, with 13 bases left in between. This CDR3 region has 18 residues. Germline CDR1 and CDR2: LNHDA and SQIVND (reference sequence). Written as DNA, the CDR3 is TGTGCCAGTAGTATAGGGTACTACGCTCGCTCTGGGGCCAACGTCCTGACTTTC. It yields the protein CASSIGYYARSGANVLTF.

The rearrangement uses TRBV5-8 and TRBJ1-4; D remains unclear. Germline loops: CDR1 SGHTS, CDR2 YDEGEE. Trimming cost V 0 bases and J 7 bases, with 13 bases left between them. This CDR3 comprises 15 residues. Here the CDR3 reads CASSLGLREGEKLFF. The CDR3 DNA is TGTGCCAGCAGCTTGGGACTCCGGGAGGGTGAAAAACTGTTTTTT.

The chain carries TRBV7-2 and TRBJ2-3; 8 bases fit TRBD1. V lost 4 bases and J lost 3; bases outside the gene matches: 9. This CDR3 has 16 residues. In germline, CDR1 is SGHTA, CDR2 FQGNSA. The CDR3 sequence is CASSSRTRGRTDTQYF. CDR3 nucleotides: TGTGCCAGCAGCTCGCGCACCAGGGGGCGTACAGATACGCAGTATTTT.

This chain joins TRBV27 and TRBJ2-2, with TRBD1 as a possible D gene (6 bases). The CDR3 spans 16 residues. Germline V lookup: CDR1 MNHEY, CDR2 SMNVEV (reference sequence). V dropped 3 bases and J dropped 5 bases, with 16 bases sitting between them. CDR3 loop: CASSLNWGRFTGELFF. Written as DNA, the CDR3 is TGTGCCAGCAGTTTGAACTGGGGGCGGTTTACCGGGGAGCTGTTTTTT.